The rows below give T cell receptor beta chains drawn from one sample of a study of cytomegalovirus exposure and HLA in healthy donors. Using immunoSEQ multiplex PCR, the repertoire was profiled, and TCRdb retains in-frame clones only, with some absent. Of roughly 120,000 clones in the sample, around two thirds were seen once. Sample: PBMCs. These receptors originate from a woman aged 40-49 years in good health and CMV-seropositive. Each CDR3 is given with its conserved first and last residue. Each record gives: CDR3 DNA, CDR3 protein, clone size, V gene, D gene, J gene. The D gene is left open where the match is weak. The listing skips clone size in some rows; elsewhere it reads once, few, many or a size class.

DNA: TGCGCCAGCAGCTTGGAGCCCCTATCGGGAGCTTTCTTT
CDR3: CASSLEPLSGAFF
size: .
V: TRBV5-1
D: .
J: TRBJ1-1

DNA: TGTGCCAGTAGTATAGTCGACAGATTCTATGGCTACACCTTC
CDR3: CASSIVDRFYGYTF
size: .
V: TRBV19
D: .
J: TRBJ1-2

DNA: TGTGCCAGCAGCTTACAGATGGACACTGAAGCTTTCTTT
CDR3: CASSLQMDTEAFF
size: .
V: TRBV7-2
D: .
J: TRBJ1-1

DNA: TGTGCCAGCAGCAAAGCGCCAGGGATCCCAACCACTGAAGCTTTCTTT
CDR3: CASSKAPGIPTTEAFF
size: .
V: TRBV21-1
D: .
J: TRBJ1-1

DNA: TGTGCCAGCAGCTACGACAGTGCCTACGAAAAACTGTTTTTT
CDR3: CASSYDSAYEKLFF
size: few
V: TRBV7-2
D: .
J: TRBJ1-4

DNA: TGTGCCAGCAGAGACGACAGGGGAAATAGCAATCAGCCCCAGCATTTT
CDR3: CASRDDRGNSNQPQHF
size: once
V: TRBV2
D: TRBD1
J: TRBJ1-5

DNA: TGTGCCAGCAGTCCCCCAGGACAGGGCTACGAGCAGTACTTC
CDR3: CASSPPGQGYEQYF
size: .
V: TRBV6-5
D: TRBD1
J: TRBJ2-7

DNA: TGTGCCAGCAGCGTAGCAGGGGGCGCCAATGAAAAACTGTTTTTT
CDR3: CASSVAGGANEKLFF
size: few
V: TRBV9
D: TRBD1
J: TRBJ1-4

DNA: TGCGCCAGCAGCCAAGCGAGCTGGACGGGATTCTATGGCTACACCTTC
CDR3: CASSQASWTGFYGYTF
size: .
V: TRBV4-3
D: .
J: TRBJ1-2

DNA: TGTGCCAGCACCGACACAGGGGTAGGCTACACCTTC
CDR3: CASTDTGVGYTF
size: .
V: TRBV2
D: TRBD1
J: TRBJ1-2

DNA: TGTGCTACTGGACAGGAAAGCACTGAAGCTTTCTTT
CDR3: CATGQESTEAFF
size: .
V: TRBV18
D: TRBD1
J: TRBJ1-1

DNA: TGTGCCTGGAGAGGGACAAGGAATGAGCAGTTCTTC
CDR3: CAWRGTRNEQFF
size: .
V: TRBV30
D: .
J: TRBJ2-1

DNA: TGTGCCAGCAGCATTCCCCGACAGGAGGAAGCTTTCTTT
CDR3: CASSIPRQEEAFF
size: .
V: TRBV11-1
D: .
J: TRBJ1-1

DNA: TGTGCCAGCTCACCGACTAGCGGCCAAGAGACCCAGTACTTC
CDR3: CASSPTSGQETQYF
size: few
V: TRBV18
D: TRBD2
J: TRBJ2-5

DNA: TGCAGTGCTAGCGAACGAACGGGGCAGTATTTT
CDR3: CSASERTGQYF
size: .
V: TRBV20-1
D: .
J: TRBJ2-3

DNA: .
CDR3: CASSRVGQGTSF
size: .
V: TRBV7-2
D: .
J: TRBJ1-5

DNA: TGTGCCAGCAGCTCCGGACAGGCGTACGAGAATGAAAAACTGTTTTTT
CDR3: CASSSGQAYENEKLFF
size: .
V: TRBV7-9
D: TRBD1
J: TRBJ1-4

DNA: TGTGCCAGCAGTTCCACGACCGGGGGCCAGCATTTT
CDR3: CASSSTTGGQHF
size: few
V: TRBV27
D: .
J: TRBJ1-5

DNA: TGTGCCAGCAGCTTGGACAGGGGGTTTAGCTCCTATAATTCACCCCTCCACTTT
CDR3: CASSLDRGFSSYNSPLHF
size: .
V: TRBV7-2
D: TRBD1
J: TRBJ1-6

DNA: TGTGCCAGTAGTACTCGGACAGAAAGCGACGAGCAGTACTTC
CDR3: CASSTRTESDEQYF
size: few
V: TRBV19
D: .
J: TRBJ2-7

DNA: TGTGCCAGCAGCGCAGGGTGGAACACTGAAGCTTTCTTT
CDR3: CASSAGWNTEAFF
size: .
V: TRBV9
D: .
J: TRBJ1-1

DNA: TGTGCCAGCAGCGCTCAGCCGGGACAGGGTTACAATGAGCAGTTCTTC
CDR3: CASSAQPGQGYNEQFF
size: .
V: TRBV7-2
D: TRBD1
J: TRBJ2-1

DNA: TGCGCCAGCAGCGGGAGTCCGGGACAGGGGGCATCCTACGAGCAGTACTTC
CDR3: CASSGSPGQGASYEQYF
size: .
V: TRBV5-1
D: TRBD1
J: TRBJ2-7

DNA: TGTGCCAGCAGTCCCGGGACAGGGTTTTTTGAGACCCAGTACTTC
CDR3: CASSPGTGFFETQYF
size: .
V: TRBV25-1
D: TRBD1
J: TRBJ2-5

DNA: TGTGCCAGTAGTGGAGCGACAGGGGCCTACGAGCAGTACTTC
CDR3: CASSGATGAYEQYF
size: .
V: TRBV19
D: TRBD1
J: TRBJ2-7

DNA: TGTGCCATCAGTGCATTACAGGGTATAGCTAACTATGGCTACACCTTC
CDR3: CAISALQGIANYGYTF
size: .
V: TRBV10-3
D: .
J: TRBJ1-2

DNA: TGTGCCAGTAGTATCACAGAGCAGCCCCAGCATTTT
CDR3: CASSITEQPQHF
size: .
V: TRBV19
D: .
J: TRBJ1-5

DNA: TGTGCCAGTAGCACGTTCCTCCTAGGAGCTGAAGCTTTCTTT
CDR3: CASSTFLLGAEAFF
size: many
V: TRBV19
D: .
J: TRBJ1-1

DNA: TGTGCCACCCCCGAGGGTGTCAACACTGAAGCTTTCTTT
CDR3: CATPEGVNTEAFF
size: few
V: TRBV7-9
D: .
J: TRBJ1-1

DNA: TGTGCCAGCAGCGAGGACAGACTTATCGTACTACAAGAGACCCAGTACTTC
CDR3: CASSEDRLIVLQETQYF
size: .
V: TRBV5-4
D: .
J: TRBJ2-5

DNA: TGCGCCAGCAGCCCCCCAGGGGAGGATACGCAGTATTTT
CDR3: CASSPPGEDTQYF
size: .
V: TRBV4-3
D: .
J: TRBJ2-3

DNA: TGTGCCAGCAGGTATGGAGGGACCTACAATGAGCAGTTCTTC
CDR3: CASRYGGTYNEQFF
size: once
V: TRBV5-8
D: .
J: TRBJ2-1

DNA: TGCGCCAGCAGCCAAGATAACCAGGGAATAAACACTGAAGCTTTCTTT
CDR3: CASSQDNQGINTEAFF
size: .
V: TRBV4-1
D: .
J: TRBJ1-1

DNA: TGTGCCAGCAGCCTAGGAGGGATGGGAACTGAAGCTTTCTTT
CDR3: CASSLGGMGTEAFF
size: .
V: TRBV7-9
D: .
J: TRBJ1-1

DNA: TGTGCCAGCAGTTTTACAGGGGGTTACGAGCAGTACTTC
CDR3: CASSFTGGYEQYF
size: .
V: TRBV5-6
D: TRBD1
J: TRBJ2-7

DNA: TGTGCCATCAGTGAGTCGGGGGGGAGCGAGACCCAGTACTTC
CDR3: CAISESGGSETQYF
size: .
V: TRBV10-3
D: TRBD2
J: TRBJ2-5

DNA: TGTGCCAGCAATACCAGGGCATATTCACCCCTCCACTTT
CDR3: CASNTRAYSPLHF
size: .
V: TRBV7-2
D: .
J: TRBJ1-6

DNA: TGTGCTAGTGGCTCGGACAGGCGGAGGGGCTACACCTTC
CDR3: CASGSDRRRGYTF
size: once
V: TRBV12-5
D: TRBD1
J: TRBJ1-2

DNA: TGTGCCAGCAGCTCTCTGGGGGACAGGGGTGGCTACGAGCAGTACTTC
CDR3: CASSSLGDRGGYEQYF
size: .
V: TRBV4-2
D: TRBD1
J: TRBJ2-7

DNA: TGTGCCAGCACTCCGCGGGTTAGCAATCAGCCCCAGCATTTT
CDR3: CASTPRVSNQPQHF
size: .
V: TRBV19
D: .
J: TRBJ1-5

DNA: TGCGCCAGCAGCCAAGATCTTTGGGGGCGGATAGAAGCTTTCTTT
CDR3: CASSQDLWGRIEAFF
size: .
V: TRBV4-3
D: .
J: TRBJ1-1

DNA: TGTGCCAGCTCACTTTCGACAGGGGCCTACGAGCAGTACTTC
CDR3: CASSLSTGAYEQYF
size: .
V: TRBV18
D: TRBD1
J: TRBJ2-7

DNA: TGTGCCATCAGTGAGTCGGGCCAGGGAAACCCTCAGCCCCAGCATTTT
CDR3: CAISESGQGNPQPQHF
size: .
V: TRBV10-3
D: .
J: TRBJ1-5

DNA: TGTGCCAGCAGTGAGGCGCGGCCCGTGGCAGCCTATGGCTACACCTTC
CDR3: CASSEARPVAAYGYTF
size: .
V: TRBV2
D: .
J: TRBJ1-2

DNA: TGTGCCATCAGTGAGACGACAAGGGGAGAAAAACTGTTTTTT
CDR3: CAISETTRGEKLFF
size: .
V: TRBV10-3
D: .
J: TRBJ1-4

DNA: TGTGCCAGCAGCTTGGGGTTTGACAGGTTCGCTGGCTATGGCTACACCTTC
CDR3: CASSLGFDRFAGYGYTF
size: .
V: TRBV5-6
D: .
J: TRBJ1-2

DNA: TGTGCCAGTATTGAACAGTTGAACACTGAAGCTTTCTTT
CDR3: CASIEQLNTEAFF
size: .
V: TRBV19
D: .
J: TRBJ1-1

DNA: TGTGCCAGCAGTGAATCAGTCGGAGGGGACGGGGAGCTGTTTTTT
CDR3: CASSESVGGDGELFF
size: .
V: TRBV2
D: .
J: TRBJ2-2

DNA: TGCGCCAGCAGCCAGGCGCCTGACAGCAGCCCCTACAATGAGCAGTTCTTC
CDR3: CASSQAPDSSPYNEQFF
size: few
V: TRBV4-3
D: .
J: TRBJ2-1

DNA: TGTGCCAGCAGCTTCCAGGGCTCCACAGATACGCAGTATTTT
CDR3: CASSFQGSTDTQYF
size: .
V: TRBV7-9
D: .
J: TRBJ2-3

DNA: TGTGCCAGCAGCACATTGACAGGGTGGGCCACTGAAGCTTTCTTT
CDR3: CASSTLTGWATEAFF
size: .
V: TRBV11-2
D: TRBD1
J: TRBJ1-1

DNA: TGTGCCAGCAGCCCCGGCAGGGGGGGCAATCAGCCCCAGCATTTT
CDR3: CASSPGRGGNQPQHF
size: .
V: TRBV6-5
D: TRBD1
J: TRBJ1-5

DNA: TGTGCCAGTAGTATAGACTGGAGAGGCGCTGAAGCTTTCTTT
CDR3: CASSIDWRGAEAFF
size: few
V: TRBV19
D: .
J: TRBJ1-1

DNA: TGCGCCAGCAGCTTGGGACAGGGTAATTCACCCCTCCACTTT
CDR3: CASSLGQGNSPLHF
size: .
V: TRBV5-1
D: TRBD1
J: TRBJ1-6

DNA: TGTGCCAGCAGCCTCGACAGTTTTTATGGCGGCTCGACCCAGCAGTATTTT
CDR3: CASSLDSFYGGSTQQYF
size: .
V: TRBV2
D: .
J: TRBJ2-3

DNA: TGTGCCAGCAGCTTGGGGGGAGGGGGAGATACTGAAGCTTTCTTT
CDR3: CASSLGGGGDTEAFF
size: few
V: TRBV13
D: .
J: TRBJ1-1

DNA: TGCAGCGTTGCCATTCTACAGGGTGACGAGCAGTACTTC
CDR3: CSVAILQGDEQYF
size: .
V: TRBV29-1
D: .
J: TRBJ2-7

DNA: TGTGCCAGCAGCTTAGTAGCGGGGGGTTACAATGAGCAGTTCTTC
CDR3: CASSLVAGGYNEQFF
size: .
V: TRBV11-3
D: TRBD2
J: TRBJ2-1

DNA: TGTGCCAGCAGCCAGGGGTTTTATGGCTACACCTTC
CDR3: CASSQGFYGYTF
size: .
V: TRBV6-1
D: .
J: TRBJ1-2

DNA: TGCGCCAGCAGCCAAGCCCCGGGACAGGCTGAAGCTTTCTTT
CDR3: CASSQAPGQAEAFF
size: few
V: TRBV4-1
D: TRBD1
J: TRBJ1-1